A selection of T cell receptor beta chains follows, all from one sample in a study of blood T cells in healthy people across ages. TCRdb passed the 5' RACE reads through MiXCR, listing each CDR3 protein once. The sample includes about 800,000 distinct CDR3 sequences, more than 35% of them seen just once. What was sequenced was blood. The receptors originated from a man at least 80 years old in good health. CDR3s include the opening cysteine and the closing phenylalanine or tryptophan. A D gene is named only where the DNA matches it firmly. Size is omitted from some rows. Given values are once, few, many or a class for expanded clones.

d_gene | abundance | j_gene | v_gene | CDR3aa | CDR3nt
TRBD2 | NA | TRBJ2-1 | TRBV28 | CASSLPLAGGDYNEQFF | TGTGCCAGCAGTCTACCCCTAGCGGGAGGAGACTACAATGAGCAGTTCTTC
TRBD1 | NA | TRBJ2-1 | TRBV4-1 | CASSQGLLGQGGNEQFF | TGCGCCAGCAGCCAAGGCCTCCTGGGACAGGGCGGCAATGAGCAGTTCTTC
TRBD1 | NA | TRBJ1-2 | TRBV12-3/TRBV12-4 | CASSDRVGYTF | TGTGCCAGCAGTGACAGGGTTGGCTACACCTTC
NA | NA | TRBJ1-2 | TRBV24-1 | CATSPGDSRGLSYGYTF | TGTGCCACCAGTCCGGGGGATTCCCGGGGGCTCTCTTATGGCTACACCTTC
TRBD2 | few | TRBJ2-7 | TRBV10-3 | CAAMREYEQYF | TGTGCCGCCATGCGGGAGTACGAGCAGTACTTC
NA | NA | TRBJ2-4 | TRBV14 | CASSQVGGMSDIQYF | TGTGCCAGCAGCCAAGTAGGCGGGATGTCGGACATTCAGTACTTC
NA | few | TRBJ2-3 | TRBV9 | CASSVGTSGRADTQYF | TGTGCCAGCAGCGTAGGAACGAGCGGAAGGGCAGATACGCAGTATTTT
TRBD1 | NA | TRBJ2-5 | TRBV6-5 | CASSTTGQGTQYF | TGTGCCAGCAGCACCACCGGACAGGGGACCCAGTACTTC
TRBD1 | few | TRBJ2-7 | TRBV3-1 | CASSHGTGWDSYEQYF | TGTGCCAGCAGCCATGGGACAGGGTGGGACTCCTACGAGCAGTACTTC
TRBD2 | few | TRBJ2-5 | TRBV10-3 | CAISESGGSSETQYF | TGTGCCATCAGTGAGTCGGGCGGGAGTTCGGAGACCCAGTACTTC
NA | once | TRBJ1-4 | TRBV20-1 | CSARDGGALNEKLFF | TGCAGTGCTAGAGATGGGGGGGCCCTAAATGAAAAACTGTTTTTT
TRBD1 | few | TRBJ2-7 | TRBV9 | CASSVVPGQGYEQYF | TGTGCCAGCAGCGTAGTGCCGGGACAGGGCTACGAGCAGTACTTC
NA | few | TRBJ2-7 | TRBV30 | CAWMGRGSYEQYF | TGTGCCTGGATGGGCAGAGGCTCCTACGAGCAGTACTTC
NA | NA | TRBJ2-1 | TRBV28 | CASSIRNNEQFF | TGTGCCAGCAGCATCCGGAACAATGAGCAGTTCTTC
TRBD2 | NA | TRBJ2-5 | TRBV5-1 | CASSSTSGRRESEQYF | TGCGCCAGCAGCTCAACTAGCGGGAGGAGGGAGAGTGAGCAGTACTTC
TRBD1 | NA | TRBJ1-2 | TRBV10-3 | CAISESGQTYGYTF | TGTGCCATCAGTGAGTCGGGACAGACTTATGGCTACACCTTC
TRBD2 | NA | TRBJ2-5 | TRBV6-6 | CASSYERGGLKETQYF | TGTGCCAGCAGTTACGAACGGGGGGGGCTTAAAGAGACCCAGTACTTC
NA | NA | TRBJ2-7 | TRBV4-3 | CASSQEIPGSSYNEQYF | TGCGCCAGCAGCCAAGAGATTCCTGGCAGCTCCTACAATGAGCAGTACTTC
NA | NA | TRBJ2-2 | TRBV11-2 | CAIRDRNTGELFF | TGTGCCATCCGAGACAGGAACACCGGGGAGCTGTTTTTT
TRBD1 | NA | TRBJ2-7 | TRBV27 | CASSGDRGGFTYEQYF | TGTGCCAGCAGTGGCGACAGGGGAGGATTTACCTACGAGCAGTACTTC
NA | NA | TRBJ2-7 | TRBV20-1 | CSASADGSYEQYF | TGCAGTGCTAGTGCGGACGGCAGCTACGAGCAGTACTTC
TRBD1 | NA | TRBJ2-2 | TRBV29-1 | CSVDGQGFTGELFF | TGCAGCGTTGACGGACAGGGCTTCACCGGGGAGCTGTTTTTT
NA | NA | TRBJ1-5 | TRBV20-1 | CSAKAGAVGPQHF | TGCAGTGCTAAGGCTGGAGCCGTTGGGCCCCAGCATTTT
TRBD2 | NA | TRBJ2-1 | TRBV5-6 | CASSLGIGGTYNEQFF | TGTGCCAGCAGCTTGGGTATCGGGGGGACCTACAATGAGCAGTTCTTC
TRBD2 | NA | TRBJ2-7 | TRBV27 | CASLTPSGSYEQYF | TGTGCCAGTTTAACCCCTAGCGGCAGTTACGAGCAGTACTTC
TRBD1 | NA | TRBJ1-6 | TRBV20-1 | CSAEQGYNSPLHF | TGCAGTGCCGAACAGGGGTATAATTCACCCCTCCACTTT
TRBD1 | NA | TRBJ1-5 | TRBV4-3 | CASSQDPTGNSNQPQHF | TGCGCCAGCAGCCAAGACCCGACAGGGAATAGCAATCAGCCCCAGCATTTT
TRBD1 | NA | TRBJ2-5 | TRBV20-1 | CSASDAQGAQETQYF | TGCAGTGCTAGCGATGCACAGGGGGCGCAGGAGACCCAGTACTTC
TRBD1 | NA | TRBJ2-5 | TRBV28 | CASTQGTGGRTQYF | TGTGCCAGCACCCAGGGGACAGGCGGCAGGACCCAGTACTTC
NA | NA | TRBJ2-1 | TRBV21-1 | CASSKALGVGFEQFF | TGTGCCAGCAGCAAAGCCCTGGGCGTAGGATTTGAGCAGTTCTTC
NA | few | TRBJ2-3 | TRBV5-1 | CASSFRDNTDTQYF | TGCGCCAGCAGCTTCCGGGACAACACAGATACGCAGTATTTT
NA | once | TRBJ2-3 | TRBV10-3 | CAISESTARLSTDTQYF | TGTGCCATCAGTGAGTCGACAGCCCGATTAAGCACAGATACGCAGTATTTT
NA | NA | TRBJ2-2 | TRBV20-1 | CSASRQENTGGLFF | TGCAGTGCTAGCCGCCAGGAGAACACCGGGGGGCTGTTTTTT
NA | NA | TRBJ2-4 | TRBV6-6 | CASSLDREGSKNIQYF | TGTGCCAGCAGTCTGGACAGGGAGGGCTCCAAAAACATTCAGTACTTC
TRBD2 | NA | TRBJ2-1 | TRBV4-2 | CASSQSWTSGLISSYNEQFF | TGTGCCAGCAGCCAGTCGTGGACTAGCGGATTAATTAGCTCCTACAATGAGCAGTTCTTC
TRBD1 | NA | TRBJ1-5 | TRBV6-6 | CASSYNTGGGQPQHF | TGTGCCAGCAGTTACAATACAGGGGGCGGACAGCCCCAGCATTTT
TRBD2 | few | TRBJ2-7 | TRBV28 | CASRRGLAGIRSYNEQYF | TGTGCCAGCAGGAGGGGACTAGCGGGAATCAGGTCCTACAATGAGCAGTACTTC
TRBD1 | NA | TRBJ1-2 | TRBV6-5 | CASRGDRGYGYTF | TGTGCCAGCAGAGGGGACAGGGGATATGGCTACACCTTC
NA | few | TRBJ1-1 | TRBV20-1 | CSAWGQNTEAFF | TGCAGTGCTTGGGGACAGAACACTGAAGCTTTCTTT
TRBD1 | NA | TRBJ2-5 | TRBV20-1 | CSAGLPGQGLETQYF | TGCAGTGCTGGCCTACCGGGACAGGGACTGGAGACCCAGTACTTC
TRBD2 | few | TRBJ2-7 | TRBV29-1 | CSVASGRSHEQYF | TGCAGCGTGGCTAGCGGGAGGTCCCACGAGCAGTACTTC
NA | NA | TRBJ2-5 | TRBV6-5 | CASSYSGLPQETQYF | TGTGCCAGCAGTTACTCTGGACTACCCCAAGAGACCCAGTACTTC
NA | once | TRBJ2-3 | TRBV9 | CAGSVEGTDTQYF | TGTGCCGGCAGCGTAGAAGGTACAGATACGCAGTATTTT
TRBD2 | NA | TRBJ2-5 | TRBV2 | CATGTGTRKAEQYF | TGTGCCACCGGAACCGGGACTAGAAAGGCGGAGCAGTACTTC
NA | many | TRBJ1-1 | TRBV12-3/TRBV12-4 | CASSHGNRVNEAFF | TGTGCCAGCAGCCACGGAAACAGGGTAAATGAAGCTTTCTTT
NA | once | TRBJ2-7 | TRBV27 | CASSLSAASSYEQYF | TGTGCCAGCAGTTTATCAGCCGCTTCCTCCTACGAGCAGTACTTC
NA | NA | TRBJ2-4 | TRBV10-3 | CAISDEGLTAKNIQYF | TGTGCCATCAGTGATGAGGGTCTTACGGCCAAAAACATTCAGTACTTC
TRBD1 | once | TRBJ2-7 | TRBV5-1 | CASSPRQGERDEQYF | TGCGCCAGCAGCCCAAGACAGGGCGAAAGGGACGAGCAGTACTTC
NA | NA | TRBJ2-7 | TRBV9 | CASSESAGGSYEQYF | TGTGCCAGCAGCGAGAGTGCTGGGGGGTCCTACGAGCAGTACTTC
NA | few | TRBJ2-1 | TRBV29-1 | CSALVVKLNEQFF | TGCAGCGCCCTGGTGGTTAAACTCAATGAGCAGTTCTTC